Listed below are T cell receptor beta chains from one sample, sequenced in a study of cytomegalovirus exposure and HLA in healthy donors. Using immunoSEQ multiplex PCR, the repertoire was profiled, and TCRdb retains in-frame clones only, with some absent. The data show 65,000 or so clones, roughly two thirds seen once. Specimen: PBMCs. The receptors were gathered from a man aged 30 to 39 in good health and CMV-seronegative. CDR3s include the opening cysteine and the closing phenylalanine or tryptophan. The D gene is left open where the match is weak. Size tells how often a clone was seen (once, few, many) or the class of an expanded clone, and some rows leave it out.

abundance: few; v_gene: TRBV6-4; d_gene: TRBD1; j_gene: TRBJ1-5; CDR3aa: CARNQGAVNQPQHF; CDR3nt: TGTGCCAGGAATCAGGGGGCGGTCAATCAGCCCCAGCATTTT
abundance: NA; v_gene: TRBV30; d_gene: TRBD1; j_gene: TRBJ1-2; CDR3aa: CAWRGQGANYGYTF; CDR3nt: TGTGCCTGGAGAGGACAGGGGGCGAACTATGGCTACACCTTC
abundance: NA; v_gene: TRBV19; d_gene: NA; j_gene: TRBJ1-3; CDR3aa: CASSTQGRNTIYF; CDR3nt: TGTGCCAGTAGTACACAGGGACGGAACACCATATATTTT
abundance: NA; v_gene: TRBV5-1; d_gene: TRBD2; j_gene: TRBJ2-1; CDR3aa: CASSLSGGGAQEQFF; CDR3nt: TGCGCCAGCAGCTTGTCGGGCGGGGGGGCGCAAGAGCAGTTCTTC
abundance: few; v_gene: TRBV6-5; d_gene: NA; j_gene: TRBJ2-3; CDR3aa: CASRRTRTDTQYF; CDR3nt: TGTGCCAGCAGACGGACACGCACAGATACGCAGTATTTT
abundance: NA; v_gene: TRBV5-6; d_gene: NA; j_gene: TRBJ1-2; CDR3aa: CASSLAGPAGYGYTF; CDR3nt: TGTGCCAGCAGCTTGGCAGGGCCTGCTGGTTATGGCTACACCTTC
abundance: NA; v_gene: TRBV30; d_gene: NA; j_gene: TRBJ1-6; CDR3aa: CARGTDNSPLHF; CDR3nt: TGTGCCCGGGGGACGGATAATTCACCCCTCCACTTT
abundance: NA; v_gene: TRBV18; d_gene: NA; j_gene: TRBJ1-1; CDR3aa: CASSPGTWNTEAFF; CDR3nt: TGTGCCAGCTCACCCGGGACATGGAACACTGAAGCTTTCTTT
abundance: NA; v_gene: TRBV6-5; d_gene: NA; j_gene: TRBJ1-2; CDR3aa: CASTTDRRYGYTF; CDR3nt: TGTGCCAGCACCACCGACAGGCGATATGGCTACACCTTC
abundance: NA; v_gene: TRBV7-9; d_gene: NA; j_gene: TRBJ1-5; CDR3aa: CASAREAHQPQHF; CDR3nt: TGTGCCAGCGCGAGGGAGGCCCATCAGCCCCAGCATTTT
abundance: NA; v_gene: TRBV5-6; d_gene: TRBD2; j_gene: TRBJ2-1; CDR3aa: CASSLLAGGVNEQFF; CDR3nt: TGTGCCAGCAGCTTACTAGCGGGGGGGGTGAATGAGCAGTTCTTC
abundance: NA; v_gene: TRBV23-1; d_gene: NA; j_gene: TRBJ1-6; CDR3aa: CASPHGDSSYNSPLHF; CDR3nt: TGCGCCAGCCCTCATGGAGACAGCTCCTATAATTCACCCCTCCACTTT
abundance: NA; v_gene: TRBV28; d_gene: TRBD1; j_gene: TRBJ2-5; CDR3aa: CASSFEGAQETQYF; CDR3nt: TGTGCCAGCAGTTTTGAGGGGGCGCAAGAGACCCAGTACTTC
abundance: NA; v_gene: TRBV6-1; d_gene: NA; j_gene: TRBJ2-1; CDR3aa: CASSEYTVSNEQFF; CDR3nt: TGTGCCAGCAGTGAATATACAGTATCCAATGAGCAGTTCTTC
abundance: NA; v_gene: TRBV7-6; d_gene: NA; j_gene: TRBJ1-1; CDR3aa: CASSLVVGGGVSLTEAFF; CDR3nt: TGTGCCAGCAGCTTAGTAGTCGGAGGTGGAGTGTCGTTGACTGAAGCTTTCTTT
abundance: few; v_gene: TRBV29-1; d_gene: TRBD1; j_gene: TRBJ2-5; CDR3aa: CSAKWTGKETQYF; CDR3nt: TGCAGCGCAAAATGGACAGGGAAAGAGACCCAGTACTTC
abundance: NA; v_gene: TRBV11-3; d_gene: NA; j_gene: TRBJ1-1; CDR3aa: CASSEGDTEAFF; CDR3nt: TGTGCCAGCAGCGAGGGGGACACTGAAGCTTTCTTT
abundance: once; v_gene: TRBV9; d_gene: TRBD1; j_gene: TRBJ1-3; CDR3aa: CASSVTGYGNTIYF; CDR3nt: TGTGCCAGCAGCGTGACAGGGTACGGAAACACCATATATTTT
abundance: NA; v_gene: TRBV7-9; d_gene: NA; j_gene: TRBJ1-5; CDR3aa: CASSLGGVKGQPQHF; CDR3nt: TGTGCCAGCAGCTTAGGGGGGGTGAAAGGACAGCCCCAGCATTTT
abundance: NA; v_gene: TRBV27; d_gene: NA; j_gene: TRBJ1-5; CDR3aa: CASSFAENQPQHF; CDR3nt: TGTGCCAGCAGTTTCGCAGAAAATCAGCCCCAGCATTTT
abundance: NA; v_gene: TRBV5-1; d_gene: NA; j_gene: TRBJ1-4; CDR3aa: CASSLVSTNEKLFF; CDR3nt: TGCGCCAGCAGCTTGGTCTCAACTAATGAAAAACTGTTTTTT
abundance: NA; v_gene: TRBV2; d_gene: TRBD1; j_gene: TRBJ2-1; CDR3aa: CASSEDRGDNEQFF; CDR3nt: TGTGCCAGCAGTGAGGACAGGGGAGACAATGAGCAGTTCTTC
abundance: NA; v_gene: TRBV2; d_gene: NA; j_gene: TRBJ2-5; CDR3aa: CASSLRRVDQETQYF; CDR3nt: TGTGCCAGCAGTCTGAGGCGGGTCGACCAAGAGACCCAGTACTTC
abundance: NA; v_gene: TRBV6-1; d_gene: TRBD1; j_gene: TRBJ2-5; CDR3aa: CASSGDRELETQYF; CDR3nt: TGTGCCAGCAGTGGGGACAGAGAACTAGAGACCCAGTACTTC
abundance: NA; v_gene: TRBV7-6; d_gene: TRBD2; j_gene: TRBJ2-5; CDR3aa: CASSLSGGAWKTQYF; CDR3nt: TGTGCCAGCAGCTTAAGCGGGGGGGCCTGGAAGACCCAGTACTTC
abundance: NA; v_gene: TRBV9; d_gene: TRBD2; j_gene: TRBJ2-7; CDR3aa: CASSVGRGGYYEQYF; CDR3nt: TGTGCCAGCAGCGTAGGTCGGGGGGGATACTACGAGCAGTACTTC
abundance: many; v_gene: TRBV10-3; d_gene: TRBD1; j_gene: TRBJ2-5; CDR3aa: CAISEPQTGTFQETQYF; CDR3nt: TGTGCCATCAGTGAACCTCAGACAGGGACATTCCAAGAGACCCAGTACTTC
abundance: NA; v_gene: TRBV4-1; d_gene: TRBD1; j_gene: TRBJ1-2; CDR3aa: CASSQEARGYGYTF; CDR3nt: TGCGCCAGCAGCCAAGAGGCCAGGGGGTACGGCTACACCTTC
abundance: NA; v_gene: TRBV2; d_gene: NA; j_gene: TRBJ1-6; CDR3aa: CASIPPEDNSPLHF; CDR3nt: TGTGCCAGCATCCCTCCCGAGGATAATTCACCCCTCCACTTT
abundance: NA; v_gene: TRBV6-5; d_gene: NA; j_gene: TRBJ2-5; CDR3aa: CASSYGSEETQYF; CDR3nt: TGTGCCAGCAGTTACGGCAGCGAAGAGACCCAGTACTTC
abundance: NA; v_gene: TRBV7-2; d_gene: NA; j_gene: TRBJ1-3; CDR3aa: CASSLGPSGNTIYF; CDR3nt: TGTGCCAGCAGCTTGGGCCCCTCTGGAAACACCATATATTTT
abundance: NA; v_gene: TRBV7-8; d_gene: TRBD1; j_gene: TRBJ1-1; CDR3aa: CASSFRQGVTEAFF; CDR3nt: TGTGCCAGCAGCTTTCGACAGGGCGTCACTGAAGCTTTCTTT
abundance: NA; v_gene: TRBV2; d_gene: NA; j_gene: TRBJ2-5; CDR3aa: CASSGLGQETQYF; CDR3nt: TGTGCCAGCAGTGGACTAGGCCAAGAGACCCAGTACTTC
abundance: few; v_gene: TRBV2; d_gene: TRBD1; j_gene: TRBJ1-2; CDR3aa: CASSRQGDYGYTF; CDR3nt: TGTGCCAGCAGCCGACAGGGGGACTATGGCTACACCTTC
abundance: NA; v_gene: TRBV30; d_gene: NA; j_gene: TRBJ1-2; CDR3aa: CAWSFRHANYGYTF; CDR3nt: TGTGCCTGGAGTTTTCGACACGCTAACTATGGCTACACCTTC
abundance: NA; v_gene: TRBV5-1; d_gene: TRBD2; j_gene: TRBJ2-7; CDR3aa: CASSSLTSGGAHEQYF; CDR3nt: TGCGCCAGCAGCTCCTTAACTAGCGGGGGGGCCCACGAGCAGTACTTC
abundance: few; v_gene: TRBV4-2; d_gene: TRBD1; j_gene: TRBJ1-1; CDR3aa: CASSHRQGSLTEAFF; CDR3nt: TGTGCCAGCAGCCATCGACAGGGTTCTCTCACTGAAGCTTTCTTT
abundance: NA; v_gene: TRBV19; d_gene: NA; j_gene: TRBJ1-1; CDR3aa: CASSIMRQDSEAFF; CDR3nt: TGTGCCAGTAGTATAATGCGGCAGGACAGTGAAGCTTTCTTT
abundance: NA; v_gene: TRBV18; d_gene: TRBD2; j_gene: TRBJ2-7; CDR3aa: CASSDSWASGGIEYF; CDR3nt: TGTGCCAGCTCAGATTCTTGGGCTAGCGGGGGAATAGAGTACTTC
abundance: NA; v_gene: TRBV7-2; d_gene: NA; j_gene: TRBJ1-4; CDR3aa: CASSLALAEKLFF; CDR3nt: TGTGCCAGCAGCTTAGCGCTGGCCGAAAAACTGTTTTTT
abundance: few; v_gene: TRBV28; d_gene: NA; j_gene: TRBJ2-7; CDR3aa: CASSLSSEPYEQYF; CDR3nt: TGTGCCAGCAGCCTGAGTAGCGAGCCCTACGAGCAGTACTTC